This T cell receptor beta chain emerged from a study of blood T cell repertoires in COVID-19. TCRdb's table, derived via immunoSEQ multiplex PCR, lists solely in-frame clones and lacks some. There are 150,000 to 200,000 clones in the sample; approximately 81% occur only once, and about 14% lies in the top ten. This CDR3 comprises 14 residues. The V end lost 7 bases, the J end lost 6 bases, and 17 bases lay between the germline ends. Germline lookup yields CDR1 WNHNN and CDR2 SYGVQD (reference sequence). Seattle patients were enrolled while actively infected and followed longitudinally. This TCR came from a woman in her seventies with COVID-19, enrolled during active disease. This chain connects TRBV10-1 to TRBJ2-3; D uncertain. The sequencing input was peripheral blood. As DNA, the CDR3 is TGCGCCAGCATACGAGACCGGGTGTGGGATACGCAGTATTTT. Translation: CASIRDRVWDTQYF.